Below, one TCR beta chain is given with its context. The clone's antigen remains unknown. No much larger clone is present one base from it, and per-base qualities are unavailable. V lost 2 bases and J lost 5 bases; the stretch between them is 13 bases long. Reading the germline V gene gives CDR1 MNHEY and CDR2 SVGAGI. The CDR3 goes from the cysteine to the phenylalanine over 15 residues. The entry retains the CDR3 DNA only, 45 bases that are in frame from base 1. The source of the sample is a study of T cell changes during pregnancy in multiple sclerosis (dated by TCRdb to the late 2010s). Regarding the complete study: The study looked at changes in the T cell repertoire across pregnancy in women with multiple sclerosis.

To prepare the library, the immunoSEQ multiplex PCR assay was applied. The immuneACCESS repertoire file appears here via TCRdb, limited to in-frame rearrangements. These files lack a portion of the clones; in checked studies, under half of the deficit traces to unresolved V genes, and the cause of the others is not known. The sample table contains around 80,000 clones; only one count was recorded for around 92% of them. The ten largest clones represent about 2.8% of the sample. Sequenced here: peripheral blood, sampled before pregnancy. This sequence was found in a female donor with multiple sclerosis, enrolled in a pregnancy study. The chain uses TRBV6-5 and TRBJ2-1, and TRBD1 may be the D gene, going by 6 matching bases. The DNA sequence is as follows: TGTGCCAGCAGTTACGCAGGGGCCGCGGACAATGAGCAGTTCTTC. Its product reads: CASSYAGAADNEQFF.